One T cell receptor (beta chain) is described in this entry. The entry originates in a study of blood T cell repertoires in COVID-19. In the authors' workflow: Amplification with reference gene primers provided the estimates of nucleated cell counts. Here immunoSEQ multiplex PCR was the method, and the copy in TCRdb shows in-frame clones only, minus some. V, J and clone size are taken as reported in that table, and D and trimming were inferred from the DNA itself. The table includes 310,000 or so clones, around nine tenths detected once. V was cut by 3 bases and J by 1 base, with 13 bases left in between. Germline CDR1 is SQVTM and CDR2 is ANQGSEA. The CDR3 consists of 15 residues.

The chain has TRBV29-1 and TRBJ2-1; a weak D match, TRBD2 (6 bases). This clonotype was sampled from a woman aged 25 to 45 with COVID-19, enrolled during active disease. The sequenced sample was peripheral blood. CDR3 residues: CSVESSGGSYNEQFF. CDR3 DNA: TGCAGCGTTGAGAGTTCCGGGGGTTCCTACAATGAGCAGTTCTTC.